The next 7 T cell receptor beta chains were all read from a single sample in a study of CD8+ T cells in alopecia areata. RNA, once extracted, was reverse transcribed into cDNA for use as the sequencing template. Some clones are missing from TCRdb's copy, which holds only in-frame ones; the method was immunoSEQ multiplex PCR. The table has over 120,000 clones, 45% to 60% seen once; the top ten hold roughly 0.9%. This sample comprised CD4+ T cells sorted from blood, obtained at week 0. Receptors were obtained from a human donor with alopecia areata.

V and J are TRBV30 and TRBJ1-2; D unclear. This CDR3 has 16 residues. The V gene's germline CDR1 is GTSNPN and CDR2 SVGIG (reference sequence). V was pared by 2 bases and J by 0 bases, with 16 bases between. CDR3 nucleotides: TGTGCCTGGAGTTCCCCCCGGTCGCGGGCTAACTATGGCTACACCTTC. The encoded protein is CAWSSPRSRANYGYTF.

This clone came up a few times. The rearrangement uses TRBV6-9 and TRBJ1-1; D is uncertain. This CDR3 spans 13 amino acids. CDR1 MNHGY and CDR2 SVAAGI come from the germline V gene. Trimming left V 8 bases short and J 2 bases short, with 12 bases between. The CDR3 sequence is CASPPRPNTEAFF. The CDR3 DNA is TGTGCCAGCCCCCCCCGGCCTAACACTGAAGCTTTCTTT.

This clone was detected a few times. The genes are TRBV7-3 and TRBJ2-3; D gene ambiguous. Germline CDR1 and CDR2: SGHTA and FQGTGA. The V and J ends lost 1 base and 2 bases respectively, with 13 bases between them. CDR3 length equals 16 residues. The CDR3 sequence: CASSLSGSRNTDTQYF. The CDR3 bases are TGTGCCAGCAGCTTAAGTGGTAGCAGAAACACAGATACGCAGTATTTT.

A word on this clone: Different DNA sequences within this sample yield the same CDR3. V is TRBV15 and J is TRBJ2-1; D unclear. The CDR3 sequence is 12 residues long. V was clipped by 1 base and J by 4 bases, with 2 bases between them. Germline lookup yields CDR1 LNHNV and CDR2 YYDKDF (reference sequence). The CDR3 bases are TGTGCCACCAGCAGAGGTTACAATGAGCAGTTCTTC. Translating it yields CATSRGYNEQFF.

The rearrangement uses TRBV4-2 and TRBJ2-3; TRBD2 aligns across 11 bases. Trimming took 1 base from V and 6 from J; bases not matched to a gene: 3. The germline gives CDR1 LGHNA, CDR2 YNFKEQ. This CDR3 is built from 15 residues. CDR3 nucleotide sequence: TGTGCCAGCAGCCAAGCGGGACTAGCGGTCGATACGCAGTATTTT. Amino acids: CASSQAGLAVDTQYF.

This clone was counted between two and nine times. The V and J genes are TRBV29-1 and TRBJ2-1; TRBD1 matches 11 bases. Germline assignment: CDR1 SQVTM and CDR2 ANQGSEA. The CDR3 is made up of 15 amino acids. J gave up 9 bases and V 1 base, and 8 bases lay outside the gene matches. CDR3 DNA sequence: TGCAGCGTTGAAGTCGGACAGGGGGCAAGTGGTGAGCAGTTCTTC. This encodes CSVEVGQGASGEQFF.

The chain couples TRBV28 to TRBJ1-5; 7 bases fit TRBD1. This CDR3 is 15 amino acids long. V lost 4 bases to trimming and J lost 4 bases; unmatched junction nucleotides: 7. Germline CDR1 and CDR2: MDHEN and SYDVKM. The CDR3 DNA reads TGTGCCAGCAGTTCCAGGGGGGGGGCGAATCAGCCCCAGCATTTT. This gives the protein CASSSRGGANQPQHF.